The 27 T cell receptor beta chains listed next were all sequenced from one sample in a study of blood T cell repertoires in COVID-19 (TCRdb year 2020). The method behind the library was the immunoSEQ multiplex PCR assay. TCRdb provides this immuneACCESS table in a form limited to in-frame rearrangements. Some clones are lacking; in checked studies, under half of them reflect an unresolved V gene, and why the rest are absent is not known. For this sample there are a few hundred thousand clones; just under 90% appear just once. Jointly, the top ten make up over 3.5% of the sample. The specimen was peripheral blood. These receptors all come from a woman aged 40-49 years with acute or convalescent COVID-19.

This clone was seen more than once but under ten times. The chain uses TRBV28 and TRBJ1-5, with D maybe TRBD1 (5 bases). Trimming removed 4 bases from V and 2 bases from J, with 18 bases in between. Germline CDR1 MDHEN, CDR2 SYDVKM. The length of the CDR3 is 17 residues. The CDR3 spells CASSSPSGHGGNQPQHF. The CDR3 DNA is TGTGCCAGCAGTTCCCCCTCCGGACATGGGGGCAATCAGCCCCAGCATTTT.

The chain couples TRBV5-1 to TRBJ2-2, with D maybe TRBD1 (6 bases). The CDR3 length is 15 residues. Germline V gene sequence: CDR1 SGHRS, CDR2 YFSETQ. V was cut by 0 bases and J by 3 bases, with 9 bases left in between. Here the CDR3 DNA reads TGCGCCAGCAGCTTGGTACAGGGCCACACCGGGGAGCTGTTTTTT. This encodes CASSLVQGHTGELFF. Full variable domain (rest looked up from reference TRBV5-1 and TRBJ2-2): KAGVTQTPRYLIKTRGQQVTLSCSPISGHRSVSWYQQTPGQGLQFLFEYFSETQRNKGNFPGRFSGRQFSNSRSEMNVSTLELGDSALYLCASSLVQGHTGELFFGEGSRLTVL.

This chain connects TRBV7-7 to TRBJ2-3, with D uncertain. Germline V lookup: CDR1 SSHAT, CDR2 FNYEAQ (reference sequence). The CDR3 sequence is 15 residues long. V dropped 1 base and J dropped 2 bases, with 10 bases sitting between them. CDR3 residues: CASSLGVGVTDTQYF. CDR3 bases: TGTGCCAGCAGCTTAGGCGTCGGAGTCACAGATACGCAGTATTTT.

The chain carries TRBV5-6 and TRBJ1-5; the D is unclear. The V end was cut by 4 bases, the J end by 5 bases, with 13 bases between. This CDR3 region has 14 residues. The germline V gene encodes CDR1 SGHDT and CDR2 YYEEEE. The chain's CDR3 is CASSRGPIYQPQHF. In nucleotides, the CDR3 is TGTGCCAGCAGCCGAGGGCCAATCTATCAGCCCCAGCATTTT.

CDR3 in amino acids: CASSPGQANTEAFF. The CDR3 DNA sequence: TGTGCCAGCAGCCCAGGACAGGCGAACACTGAAGCTTTCTTT. The V call is TRBV5-6, the J call TRBJ1-1; 7 nucleotides line up with TRBD1. The CDR3 contains 14 residues. In germline, CDR1 is SGHDT, CDR2 YYEEEE. V lost 4 bases and J lost 1; bases outside the gene matches: 4.

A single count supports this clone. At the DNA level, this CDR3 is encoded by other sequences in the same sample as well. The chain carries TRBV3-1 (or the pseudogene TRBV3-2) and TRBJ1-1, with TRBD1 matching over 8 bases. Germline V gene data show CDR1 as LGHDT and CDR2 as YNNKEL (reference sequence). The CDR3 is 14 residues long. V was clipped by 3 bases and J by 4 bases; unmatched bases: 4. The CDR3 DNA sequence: TGTGCCAGCAGCCAGGATACAGGGGGCACTGAAGCTTTCTTT. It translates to CASSQDTGGTEAFF.

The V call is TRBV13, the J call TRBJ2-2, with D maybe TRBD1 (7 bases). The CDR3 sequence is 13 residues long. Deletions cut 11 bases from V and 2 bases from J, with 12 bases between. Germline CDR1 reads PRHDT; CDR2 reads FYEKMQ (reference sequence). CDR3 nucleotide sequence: TGTGCCGGCGGGACAGCCAACACCGGGGAGCTGTTTTTT. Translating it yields CAGGTANTGELFF.

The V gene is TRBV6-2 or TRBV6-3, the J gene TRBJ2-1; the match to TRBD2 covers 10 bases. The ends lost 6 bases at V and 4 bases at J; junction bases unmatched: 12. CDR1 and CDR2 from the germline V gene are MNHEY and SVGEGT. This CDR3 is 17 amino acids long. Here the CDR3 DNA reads TGTGCCAGCAGCCAGTCTAGGACTAGCGGAGCATACAATGAGCAGTTCTTC. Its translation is CASSQSRTSGAYNEQFF.

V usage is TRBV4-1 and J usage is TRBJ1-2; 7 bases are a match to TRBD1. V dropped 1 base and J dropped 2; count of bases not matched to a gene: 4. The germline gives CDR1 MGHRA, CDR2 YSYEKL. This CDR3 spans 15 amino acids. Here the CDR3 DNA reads TGCGCCAGCAGCCAAGTCGCAGGGGGAAACTATGGCTACACCTTC. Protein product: CASSQVAGGNYGYTF.

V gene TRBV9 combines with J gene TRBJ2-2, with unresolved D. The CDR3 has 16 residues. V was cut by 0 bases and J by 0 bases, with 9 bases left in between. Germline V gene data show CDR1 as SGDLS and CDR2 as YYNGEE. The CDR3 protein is CASSVAQRSNTGELFF. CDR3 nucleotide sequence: TGTGCCAGCAGCGTAGCTCAACGGTCGAACACCGGGGAGCTGTTTTTT.

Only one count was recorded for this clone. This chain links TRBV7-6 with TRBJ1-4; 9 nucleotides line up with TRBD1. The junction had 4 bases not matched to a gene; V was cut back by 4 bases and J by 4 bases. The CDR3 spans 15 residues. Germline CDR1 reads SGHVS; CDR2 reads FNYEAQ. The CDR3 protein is CASSSRDRVNEKLFF. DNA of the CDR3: TGTGCCAGCAGCTCCCGGGACAGGGTTAATGAAAAACTGTTTTTT.

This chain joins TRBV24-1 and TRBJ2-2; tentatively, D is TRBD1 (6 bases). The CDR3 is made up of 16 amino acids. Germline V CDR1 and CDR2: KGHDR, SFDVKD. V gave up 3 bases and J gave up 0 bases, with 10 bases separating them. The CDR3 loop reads CATSDNRESNTGELFF. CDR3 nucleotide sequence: TGTGCCACCAGTGATAACAGGGAGTCGAACACCGGGGAGCTGTTTTTT.

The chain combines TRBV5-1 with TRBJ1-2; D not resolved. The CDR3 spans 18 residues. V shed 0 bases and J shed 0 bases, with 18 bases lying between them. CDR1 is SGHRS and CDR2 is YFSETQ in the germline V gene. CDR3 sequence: CASSLGKGYSGANYGYTF. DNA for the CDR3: TGCGCCAGCAGCTTGGGCAAGGGCTATTCGGGAGCTAACTATGGCTACACCTTC.

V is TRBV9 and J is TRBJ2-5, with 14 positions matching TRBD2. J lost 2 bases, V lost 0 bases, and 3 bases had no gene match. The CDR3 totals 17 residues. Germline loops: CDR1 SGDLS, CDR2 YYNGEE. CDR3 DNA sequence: TGTGCCAGCAGCGTAGGACTAGCGGGGGGGCCTCAAGAGACCCAGTACTTC. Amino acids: CASSVGLAGGPQETQYF.

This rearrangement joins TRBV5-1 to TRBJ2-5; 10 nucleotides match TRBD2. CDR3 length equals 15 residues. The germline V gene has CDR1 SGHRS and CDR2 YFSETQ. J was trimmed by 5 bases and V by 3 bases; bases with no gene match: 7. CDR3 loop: CASSSTSGLGETQYF. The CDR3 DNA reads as TGCGCCAGCAGCTCGACTAGCGGGTTAGGGGAGACCCAGTACTTC.

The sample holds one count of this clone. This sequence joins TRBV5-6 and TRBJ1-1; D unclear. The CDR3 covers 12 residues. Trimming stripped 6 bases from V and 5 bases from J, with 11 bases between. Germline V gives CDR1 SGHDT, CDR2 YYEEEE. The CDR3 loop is CASNLRRTEAFF. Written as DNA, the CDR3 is TGTGCCAGCAACCTAAGGCGGACTGAAGCTTTCTTT.

CDR3 loop: CASSLGAGNAGNTIYF. DNA for the CDR3: TGTGCCAGCAGCTTAGGAGCAGGAAATGCTGGAAACACCATATATTTT. This chain links TRBV7-2 with TRBJ1-3, with D hard to call. CDR1 is SGHTA, CDR2 FQGNSA, per germline. The germline V and J ends were trimmed by 1 base and 2 bases, with 12 bases remaining between them. This CDR3 has 16 residues. Full variable domain (outside the CDR3, taken from reference TRBV7-2 and TRBJ1-3): GAGVSQSPSNKVTEKGKDVELRCDPISGHTALYWYRQSLGQGLEFLIYFQGNSAPDKSGLPSDRFSAERTGGSVSTLTIQRTQQEDSAVYLCASSLGAGNAGNTIYFGEGSWLTVV.

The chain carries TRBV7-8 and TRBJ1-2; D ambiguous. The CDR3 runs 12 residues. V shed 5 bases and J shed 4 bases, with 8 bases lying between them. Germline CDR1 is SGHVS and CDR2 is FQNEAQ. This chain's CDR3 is CASSPQPYGYTF. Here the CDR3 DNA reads TGTGCCAGCAGCCCACAGCCCTATGGCTACACCTTC.

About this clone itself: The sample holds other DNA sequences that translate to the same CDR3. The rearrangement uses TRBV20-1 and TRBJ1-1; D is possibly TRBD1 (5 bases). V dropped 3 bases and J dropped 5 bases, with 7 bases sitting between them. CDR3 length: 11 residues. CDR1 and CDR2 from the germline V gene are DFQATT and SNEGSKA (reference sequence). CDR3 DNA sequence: TGCAGTGCTAGTAGGGGTACTGAAGCTTTCTTT. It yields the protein CSASRGTEAFF.

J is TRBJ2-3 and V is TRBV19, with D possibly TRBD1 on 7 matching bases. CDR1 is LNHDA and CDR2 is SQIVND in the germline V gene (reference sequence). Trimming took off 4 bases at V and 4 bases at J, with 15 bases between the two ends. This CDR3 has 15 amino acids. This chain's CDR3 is CASSNAGQIPDTQYF. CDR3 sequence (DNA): TGTGCCAGTAGTAACGCGGGACAGATCCCAGATACGCAGTATTTT.

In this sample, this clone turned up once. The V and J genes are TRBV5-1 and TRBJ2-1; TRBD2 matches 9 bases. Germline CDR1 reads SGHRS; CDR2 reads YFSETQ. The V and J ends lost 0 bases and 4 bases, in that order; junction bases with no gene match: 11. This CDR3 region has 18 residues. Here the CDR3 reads CASSLAFLLAGSYNEQFF. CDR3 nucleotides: TGCGCCAGCAGCTTGGCCTTTCTTCTAGCGGGGAGTTACAATGAGCAGTTCTTC.

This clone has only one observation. CDR3 sequence reads: CASSLDVWTSPSNTIYF. CDR3 DNA sequence: TGTGCCAGCAGCTTAGATGTCTGGACAAGTCCAAGTAACACCATATATTTT. J is TRBJ1-3 and V is TRBV11-2; a weak D match, TRBD1 (5 bases). The CDR3 length is 17 residues. Trimming took off 0 bases at V and 7 bases at J, with 19 bases between the two ends. Germline-derived CDR1 and CDR2 are SGHAT and FQNNGV.

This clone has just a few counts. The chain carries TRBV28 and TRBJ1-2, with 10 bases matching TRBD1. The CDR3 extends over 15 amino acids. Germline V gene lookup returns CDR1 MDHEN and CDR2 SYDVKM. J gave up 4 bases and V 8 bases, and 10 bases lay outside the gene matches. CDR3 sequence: CASHQGQGIFYGYTF. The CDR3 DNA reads TGTGCCAGCCACCAGGGACAGGGGATTTTCTATGGCTACACCTTC.

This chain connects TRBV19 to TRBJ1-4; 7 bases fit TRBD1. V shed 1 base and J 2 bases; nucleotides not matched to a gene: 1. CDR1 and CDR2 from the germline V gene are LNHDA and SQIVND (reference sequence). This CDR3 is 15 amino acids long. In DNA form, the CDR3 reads TGTGCCAGTAGTATAGGGGGACAGACTAATGAAAAACTGTTTTTT. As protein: CASSIGGQTNEKLFF.

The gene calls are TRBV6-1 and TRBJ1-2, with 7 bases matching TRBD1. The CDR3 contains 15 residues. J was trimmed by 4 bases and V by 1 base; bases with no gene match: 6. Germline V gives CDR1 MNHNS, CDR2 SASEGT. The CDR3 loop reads CASSEERGGGYGYTF. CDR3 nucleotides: TGTGCCAGCAGTGAAGAAAGAGGGGGCGGCTATGGCTACACCTTC.

This CDR3 is CATSRGRKTSYNEQFF. CDR3 DNA sequence: TGTGCCACCAGCAGAGGGCGGAAGACTTCCTACAATGAGCAGTTCTTC. The chain employs TRBV15 and TRBJ2-1; D remains unclear. V dropped 1 base and J dropped 1 base, with 11 bases sitting between them. The CDR3 extends over 16 amino acids. Germline V CDR1 and CDR2: LNHNV, YYDKDF (reference sequence).

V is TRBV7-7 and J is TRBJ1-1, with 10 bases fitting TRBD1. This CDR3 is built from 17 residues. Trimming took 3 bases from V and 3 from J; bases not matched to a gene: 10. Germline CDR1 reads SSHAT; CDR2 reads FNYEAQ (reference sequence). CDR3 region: CASSLGRWGTGDTEAFF. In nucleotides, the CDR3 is TGTGCCAGCAGCTTGGGTAGATGGGGGACAGGGGACACTGAAGCTTTCTTT.